Presented here are 14 T cell receptor beta chains from one specimen sequenced in a study of PD-1 blockade in classical Hodgkin lymphoma. Each of the patients experienced relapse following autologous stem cell transplantation, and their brentuximab vedotin exposure differed. Libraries were prepared by immunoSEQ multiplex PCR; TCRdb keeps only in-frame clonotypes and omits some of them. The sample includes 46,000 or so clones, around 82% of them seen just once. The material sequenced was peripheral blood mononuclear cells (PBMCs), taken before the second cycle of nivolumab. The origin of the receptors is a human donor with classical Hodgkin lymphoma.

The V call is TRBV6-1, the J call TRBJ2-1, with D possibly TRBD1 on 8 matching bases. Trimming removed 8 bases at V and 9 bases at J, with 20 bases between. The CDR3 is 14 amino acids. The germline V gene encodes CDR1 MNHNS and CDR2 SASEGT. The CDR3 sequence: CASQGGAGGFEQFF. CDR3 bases: TGTGCCAGCCAGGGGGGGGCAGGGGGCTTTGAGCAGTTCTTC.

The V and J genes are TRBV6-5 and TRBJ2-5, with TRBD1 as a possible D gene (6 bases). Deletions cut 2 bases from V and 1 base from J, with 11 bases between. CDR1 and CDR2 from the germline V gene are MNHEY and SVGAGI. The CDR3 runs to 15 residues. The CDR3 reads CASSYQDSSQETQYF. DNA of the CDR3: TGTGCCAGCAGTTACCAGGACAGCTCCCAAGAGACCCAGTACTTC.

The chain links TRBV5-1 to TRBJ1-1; 8 bases fit TRBD1. CDR3 length: 17 residues. Germline V gene lookup returns CDR1 SGHRS and CDR2 YFSETQ. Trimming removed 2 bases from V and 1 base from J; junction bases left unmatched: 10. The CDR3 spells CASSLSLGQAPNTEAFF. The CDR3 region has the DNA TGCGCCAGCAGCTTAAGCCTGGGACAGGCGCCGAACACTGAAGCTTTCTTT. Looking up the rest from reference TRBV5-1 and TRBJ1-1 gives the full variable domain: KAGVTQTPRYLIKTRGQQVTLSCSPISGHRSVSWYQQTPGQGLQFLFEYFSETQRNKGNFPGRFSGRQFSNSRSEMNVSTLELGDSALYLCASSLSLGQAPNTEAFFGQGTRLTVV.

The V call is TRBV11-2, the J call TRBJ1-2; possible D gene TRBD1, 5 bases. V was clipped by 0 bases and J by 6 bases, with 8 bases between them. CDR3 length: 13 amino acids. CDR1 is SGHAT, CDR2 FQNNGV, per germline. The CDR3 coding sequence is TGTGCCAGCAGCTTAGAGCCAGGGAATGGCTACACCTTC. Amino acids: CASSLEPGNGYTF. The full variable domain, its missing parts supplied by reference TRBV11-2 and TRBJ1-2, is EAGVAQSPRYKIIEKRQSVAFWCNPISGHATLYWYQQILGQGPKLLIQFQNNGVVDDSQLPKDRFSAERLKGVDSTLKIQPAKLEDSAVYLCASSLEPGNGYTFGSGTRLTVV.

The chain links TRBV7-9 to TRBJ2-5, with D unresolved. In germline, CDR1 is SEHNR, CDR2 FQNEAQ (reference sequence). V shed 1 base and J shed 1 base, with 4 bases lying between them. This CDR3 spans 13 amino acids. The DNA for the CDR3 is TGTGCCAGCAGCTTAGTTCCCCAAGAGACCCAGTACTTC. Its protein is CASSLVPQETQYF.

V gene TRBV30 combines with J gene TRBJ2-7, with D uncertain. The germline V gene encodes CDR1 GTSNPN and CDR2 SVGIG (reference sequence). V dropped 0 bases and J dropped 5 bases, with 5 bases sitting between them. The CDR3 runs 11 residues. CDR3 coding DNA: TGTGCCTGGAGTGTATCAGACGAGCAGTACTTC. Its protein product is CAWSVSDEQYF.

The rearrangement uses TRBV7-3 and TRBJ2-2, with no clear D. V gave up 1 base and J gave up 1 base, with 1 base separating them. Per germline, CDR1 SGHTA and CDR2 FQGTGA. The CDR3 spans 13 residues. The CDR3 coding sequence is TGTGCCAGCAGCTTAATGAACACCGGGGAGCTGTTTTTT. Residues: CASSLMNTGELFF. The entire variable domain, with the rest obtained from reference TRBV7-3 and TRBJ2-2, is as follows: GAGVSQTPSNKVTEKGKYVELRCDPISGHTALYWYRQSLGQGPEFLIYFQGTGAADDSGLPNDRFFAVRPEGSVSTLKIQRTERGDSAVYLCASSLMNTGELFFGEGSRLTVL.

V usage is TRBV7-2 and J usage is TRBJ1-2; possibly TRBD1 for D (5 bases). Trimming stripped 3 bases from V and 3 bases from J, with 8 bases between. CDR3 length: 13 residues. Germline lookup yields CDR1 SGHTA and CDR2 FQGNSA. CDR3 nucleotides: TGTGCCAGCAGCTTGGGACTTCACTATGGCTACACCTTC. Translation gives CASSLGLHYGYTF.

The chain recombines TRBV5-1 with TRBJ2-7; 13 positions agree with TRBD2. Germline lookup yields CDR1 SGHRS and CDR2 YFSETQ. The CDR3 extends over 17 amino acids. Trimming took 3 bases from V and 0 from J; bases not matched to a gene: 6. CDR3 sequence (DNA): TGCGCCAGCAGCTCGGGGACTAGCGGGACACACTCCTACGAGCAGTACTTC. It specifies CASSSGTSGTHSYEQYF.

The rearrangement links TRBV7-9 to TRBJ2-1, with TRBD2 matching 12 bases. This CDR3 spans 14 amino acids. CDR1 SEHNR and CDR2 FQNEAQ come from the germline V gene (reference sequence). The trim removed 1 base at V and 9 bases at J, leaving 1 base unmatched. CDR3 sequence (DNA): TGTGCCAGCAGCTTAGGGACTAGCGGGACTGAGCAGTTCTTC. Translation gives CASSLGTSGTEQFF.

This clone occurred a few times. The J gene is TRBJ2-7, the V gene TRBV27; D is unclear. Germline CDR1 is MNHEY and CDR2 is SMNVEV (reference sequence). The CDR3 is 13 residues long. V was shortened by 5 bases and J by 5 bases, with 13 bases between the two germline ends. CDR3 DNA sequence: TGTGCCAGCAGTACCTCAGACAAGCACGAGCAGTACTTC. Protein: CASSTSDKHEQYF.

This rearrangement joins TRBV6-6 to TRBJ2-2, with 11 bases aligning to TRBD1. Germline assignment: CDR1 MNHNY and CDR2 SVGAGI (reference sequence). CDR3 length: 16 residues. V was clipped by 6 bases and J by 9 bases; unmatched bases: 12. The DNA for the CDR3 is TGTGCCAGCAGGCAAAGAGGACAGGGGGCAGTCAGGGAGCTGTTTTTT. Translated, it gives CASRQRGQGAVRELFF.

The chain employs TRBV5-1 and TRBJ2-2, with D possibly matching TRBD1 (6 bases). The germline V and J ends were trimmed by 3 bases and 8 bases, with 14 bases remaining between them. The CDR3 sequence is 14 residues long. Germline CDR1 is SGHRS and CDR2 is YFSETQ. The CDR3 nucleotides read TGCGCCAGCAGCTACAGGACAGATCCAGGGGAGCTGTTTTTT. Its translation: CASSYRTDPGELFF.

J is TRBJ2-2 and V is TRBV7-2; 7 bases fit TRBD2. CDR1 and CDR2 from the germline V gene are SGHTA and FQGNSA. V shed 5 bases and J 7 bases; nucleotides not matched to a gene: 10. The CDR3 extends over 15 amino acids. CDR3 protein: CASSPLAGVNGELFF. The DNA of the CDR3 is TGTGCCAGCAGCCCACTTGCGGGGGTTAACGGGGAGCTGTTTTTT.